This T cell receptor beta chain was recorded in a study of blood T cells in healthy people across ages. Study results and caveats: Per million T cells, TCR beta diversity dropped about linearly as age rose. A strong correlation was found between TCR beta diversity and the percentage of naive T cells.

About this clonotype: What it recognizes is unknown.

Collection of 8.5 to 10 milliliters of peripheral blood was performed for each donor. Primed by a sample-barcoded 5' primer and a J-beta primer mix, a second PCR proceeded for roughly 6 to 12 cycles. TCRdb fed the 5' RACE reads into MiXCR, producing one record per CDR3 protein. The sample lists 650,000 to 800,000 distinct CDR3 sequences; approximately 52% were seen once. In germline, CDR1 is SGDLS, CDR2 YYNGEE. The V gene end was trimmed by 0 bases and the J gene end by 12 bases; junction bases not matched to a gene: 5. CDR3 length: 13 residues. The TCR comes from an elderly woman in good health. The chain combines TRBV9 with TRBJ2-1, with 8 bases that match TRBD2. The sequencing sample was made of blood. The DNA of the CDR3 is TGTGCCAGCAGCGTAGGAGCGGGAGTACGGCAGTTCTTC. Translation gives CASSVGAGVRQFF.